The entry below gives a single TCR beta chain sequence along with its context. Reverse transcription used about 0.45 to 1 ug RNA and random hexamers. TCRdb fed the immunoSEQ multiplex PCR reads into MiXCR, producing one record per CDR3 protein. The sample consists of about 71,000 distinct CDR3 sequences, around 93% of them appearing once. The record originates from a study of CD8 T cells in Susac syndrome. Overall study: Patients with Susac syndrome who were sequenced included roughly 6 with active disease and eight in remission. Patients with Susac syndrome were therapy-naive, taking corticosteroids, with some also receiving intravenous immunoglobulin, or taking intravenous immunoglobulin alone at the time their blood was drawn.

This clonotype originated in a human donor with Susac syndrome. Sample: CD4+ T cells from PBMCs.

CDR3 nucleotides: TGCAGTGCTAGAGAGGGACAGGAGGGCACTGAAGCTTTCTTT. Translation: CSAREGQEGTEAFF. The chain is built from TRBV20-1 and TRBJ1-1; TRBD1 matches 8 bases. V lost 0 bases and J lost 4; bases outside the gene matches: 4. Germline V lookup: CDR1 DFQATT, CDR2 SNEGSKA (reference sequence). The CDR3 is 14 residues long.